The 20 T cell receptor beta chains below come from one sample, sequenced in a study of beta chain features in type 1 diabetes. The study reverse transcribed the entire isolated RNA, so it sequenced expressed TCRB transcripts. Here immunoSEQ multiplex PCR was the method, and the copy in TCRdb shows in-frame clones only, minus some. The repertoire holds a few hundred thousand clones, about 15% seen once, with about 0.04% in the top ten. The source material was naive CD4+ T cells from blood. The receptors come from a man aged 25-40 years in good health.

Points on this clone: This CDR3 is also generated by other DNA sequences in the sample. The CDR3 reads CSARDRETQYF. In DNA form, the CDR3 reads TGCAGTGCTAGGGATAGGGAGACCCAGTACTTC. V usage is TRBV20-1 and J usage is TRBJ2-5; D remains ambiguous. The CDR3 has 11 amino acids. Deletions cut 3 bases from V and 5 bases from J, with 7 bases between. Germline-derived CDR1 and CDR2 are DFQATT and SNEGSKA (reference sequence).

The sample holds a few counts of this clone. The chain has TRBV18 and TRBJ2-5; 10 positions match TRBD2. Germline V gene sequence: CDR1 KGHSH, CDR2 LQKENI. V lost 6 bases to trimming and J lost 5 bases; unmatched junction nucleotides: 6. The CDR3 is 14 residues long. As DNA, the CDR3 is TGTGCCAGCTCCCCCCTAGCGGGGGTCGAGACCCAGTACTTC. Its protein product is CASSPLAGVETQYF.

This clone came up a few times. The chain recombines TRBV6-1 with TRBJ2-3, with D hard to call. Germline V gives CDR1 MNHNS, CDR2 SASEGT. CDR3 size: 13 residues. The V end was cut by 2 bases, the J end by 1 base, with 4 bases between. The CDR3, as DNA: TGTGCCAGCAGTGAACAGGGCACAGATACGCAGTATTTT. Residues: CASSEQGTDTQYF.

The chain is built from TRBV9 and TRBJ1-2; maybe TRBD1 (5 bases). Trimming cost V 4 bases and J 7 bases, with 14 bases left between them. The length of the CDR3 is 13 residues. Germline V gives CDR1 SGDLS, CDR2 YYNGEE. The CDR3 DNA reads as TGTGCCAGCAGCAAGGCGACAAGGGGTGGCTACACCTTC. Its protein product is CASSKATRGGYTF. The entire variable domain, with the rest obtained from reference TRBV9 and TRBJ1-2, is as follows: DSGVTQTPKHLITATGQRVTLRCSPRSGDLSVYWYQQSLDQGLQFLIQYYNGEERAKGNILERFSAQQFPDLHSELNLSSLELGDSALYFCASSKATRGGYTFGSGTRLTVV.

The V call is TRBV7-8, the J call TRBJ2-5; D gene unclear. V was trimmed by 0 bases and J by 4 bases, leaving 3 bases between them. This CDR3 has 12 amino acids. In germline, CDR1 is SGHVS, CDR2 FQNEAQ. The CDR3 protein is CASSLAVETQYF. The CDR3 DNA is TGTGCCAGCAGCTTAGCTGTAGAGACCCAGTACTTC.

This clone was observed a few times. The genes are TRBV25-1 and TRBJ2-3, with 8 nucleotides matching TRBD2. Germline CDR1 reads MGHDK; CDR2 reads SYGVNS. The V segment lost 6 bases and the J segment 3 bases; nucleotides outside the gene matches: 14. The CDR3 consists of 17 residues. The CDR3 loop is CASSGGGSGIVTDTQYF. CDR3 coding DNA: TGTGCCAGCAGCGGGGGAGGTAGCGGGATTGTAACAGATACGCAGTATTTT.

This clone was seen a few times. This chain joins TRBV30 and TRBJ2-7; TRBD2 matches at 8 bases. There are 13 residues in the CDR3. Unmatched junction bases numbered 6, after V lost 2 bases and J lost 6 bases. CDR1 is GTSNPN and CDR2 is SVGIG in the germline V gene (reference sequence). CDR3 DNA: TGTGCCTGGAGTCGGCTTCGGGGGGGCGAGCAGTACGTC. Its translation is CAWSRLRGGEQYV.

V usage is TRBV30 and J usage is TRBJ1-2, with D unclear. Germline-derived CDR1 and CDR2 are GTSNPN and SVGIG (reference sequence). Trimming took 5 bases from V and 7 from J, leaving 29 bases between them. CDR3 length: 17 residues. The DNA for the CDR3 is TGTGCCTGGGCCGGAATCAAGGATAAAGCAGTGGCGGTTGGCTACACCTTC. Translating gives CAWAGIKDKAVAVGYTF. Variable domain in full (rest from reference TRBV30 and TRBJ1-2): SQTIHQWPATLVQPVGSPLSLECTVEGTSNPNLYWYRQAAGRGLQLLFYSVGIGQISSEVPQNLSASRPQDRQFILSSKKLLLSDSGFYLCAWAGIKDKAVAVGYTFGSGTRLTVV.

This clone was detected only a few times. This chain joins TRBV29-1 and TRBJ2-5; a possible D gene is TRBD2 (5 bases). Trimming removed 1 base at V and 5 bases at J, with 17 bases between. The germline CDR1 and CDR2 sequences are SQVTM and ANQGSEA. The CDR3 sequence is 15 residues long. The CDR3 DNA reads as TGCAGCGTTGAAGTCAACTCGGGGATCGAGGAGACCCAGTACTTC. Its translation: CSVEVNSGIEETQYF.

This clone has just one count. The J gene is TRBJ1-4, the V gene TRBV30; 7 bases are a match to TRBD1. V lost 0 bases, J lost 8 bases, and 9 bases stayed unmatched. Germline V gene data show CDR1 as GTSNPN and CDR2 as SVGIG (reference sequence). The CDR3 is made up of 15 amino acids. CDR3 DNA sequence: TGTGCCTGGAGTGTAGAACAGGGGCCAGGAGAAAAACTGTTTTTT. Amino acid sequence: CAWSVEQGPGEKLFF.

This clone was seen only a few times. This chain uses TRBV7-2 with TRBJ2-1; TRBD2 is a possible D gene (6 bases). Germline V gene data show CDR1 as SGHTA and CDR2 as FQGNSA. This CDR3 contains 13 residues. Trimming stripped 3 bases from V and 8 bases from J, with 11 bases between. The DNA of the CDR3 is TGTGCCAGCAGCTTCATGGGGGGACATGAGCAGTTCTTC. Its translation is CASSFMGGHEQFF.

This clone was seen more than once but under ten times. J is TRBJ2-5 and V is TRBV7-9; 9 bases map to TRBD2. Trimming took 7 bases from V and 4 from J; bases not matched to a gene: 4. Germline V lookup: CDR1 SEHNR, CDR2 FQNEAQ (reference sequence). CDR3 length equals 13 residues. The CDR3 protein is CASTNSGRETQYF. CDR3 DNA sequence: TGTGCCAGCACCAATAGCGGGAGAGAGACCCAGTACTTC.

The V call is TRBV27, the J call TRBJ1-6; TRBD1 is a possible D gene (6 bases). This CDR3 is built from 15 residues. CDR1 MNHEY and CDR2 SMNVEV come from the germline V gene (reference sequence). Trimming took 3 bases from V and 7 from J, leaving 13 bases between them. The CDR3 protein is CASSFGGAENSPLHF. CDR3 bases: TGTGCCAGCAGTTTTGGGGGGGCTGAGAATTCACCCCTCCACTTT.

The rearrangement uses TRBV5-4 and TRBJ1-1; no clear D gene. The V end was cut by 4 bases, the J end by 1 base, with 14 bases between. CDR3 length: 15 residues. Germline V gene sequence: CDR1 SGHNT, CDR2 YYREEE (reference sequence). The CDR3 DNA is TGTGCCAGCAGCCTCATTTGGGGTTCGAACACTGAAGCTTTCTTT. Translated, it gives CASSLIWGSNTEAFF.

This chain links TRBV9 with TRBJ2-1; weak D call: TRBD2 (5 bases). The V end was cut by 0 bases, the J end by 9 bases, with 16 bases between. The germline V gene encodes CDR1 SGDLS and CDR2 YYNGEE. The length of the CDR3 is 15 residues. The CDR3 nucleotides are TGTGCCAGCAGCGTAGCTATTGCGGGCCCCACTGAGCAGTTCTTC. Translation gives CASSVAIAGPTEQFF.

The chain combines TRBV7-2 with TRBJ2-4, with D maybe TRBD1 (5 bases). This CDR3 contains 11 residues. V lost 6 bases and J 9 bases, leaving 9 bases between the germline ends. Germline V gives CDR1 SGHTA, CDR2 FQGNSA. The CDR3 protein is CASSSTGIQYF. CDR3 coding DNA: TGTGCCAGCAGTTCTACAGGCATTCAGTACTTC.

On this clone itself: The sample holds other DNA sequences that translate to the same CDR3. V is TRBV9 and J is TRBJ2-3; D ambiguous. CDR1 and CDR2 from the germline V gene are SGDLS and YYNGEE. CDR3 length: 12 residues. V lost 0 bases, J lost 6 bases, and 5 bases lay in between. DNA of the CDR3: TGTGCCAGCAGCGTAGTGGGGGATACGCAGTATTTT. This translates into CASSVVGDTQYF.

This clone was counted a few times. This rearrangement joins TRBV7-9 to TRBJ1-1, with D perhaps matching TRBD1 (5 bases). CDR1 is SEHNR, CDR2 FQNEAQ, per germline (reference sequence). V shed 5 bases and J shed 1 base, with 17 bases lying between them. The CDR3 covers 16 residues. The CDR3 DNA follows: TGTGCCAGCAGCCCCGTCATAATAAGGGGGAACACTGAAGCTTTCTTT. It translates to CASSPVIIRGNTEAFF.

Only a few counts were recorded for this clone. The rearrangement joins TRBV30 to TRBJ2-1; D not certain. The germline V gene has CDR1 GTSNPN and CDR2 SVGIG (reference sequence). V gave up 4 bases and J gave up 4 bases, with 8 bases separating them. The CDR3 covers 12 residues. The CDR3 bases are TGTGCCTGGATAAAGATTTACAATGAGCAGTTCTTC. It yields the protein CAWIKIYNEQFF.

J is TRBJ2-7 and V is TRBV9, with no clear D. The V end was cut by 0 bases, the J end by 2 bases, with 6 bases between. Germline lookup yields CDR1 SGDLS and CDR2 YYNGEE. The CDR3 runs to 13 residues. CDR3 sequence (DNA): TGTGCCAGCAGCGTAGGGGCGACCTACGAGCAGTACTTC. It specifies CASSVGATYEQYF.